This TCR beta chain was obtained from a study of T-cell memory formation after mild COVID-19. Findings of the study overall: Among contracting clones, CD4+ were mainly CM/EM and CD8+ enriched in EMRA.

Germline V CDR1 and CDR2: MNHNY, SVGAGI (reference sequence). With 4 bases removed from V and 5 bases from J, the gap between germline ends came to 11 bases. This CDR3 is built from 14 residues. Note on this clonotype: Its antigen remains unidentified.

TCRdb reprocessed the 5' RACE reads via MiXCR and lists one record per CDR3 protein. Of about 400,000 distinct CDR3 sequences listed, approximately 25% are singletons. The V gene is TRBV6-6, the J gene TRBJ2-2; perhaps TRBD2 as D (7 bases). Sequencing was done on a sample of PBMCs or a T cell subset sorted from them (not recorded which). The receptor's source is an adult woman who had mild COVID-19 (a few samples of this study predate the infection). Cell type and time point are not known. Here the CDR3 reads CASSSGGVTGELFF. The CDR3 nucleotides read TGTGCCAGCAGTTCGGGGGGCGTAACCGGGGAGCTGTTTTTT.